Shown below are 2 T cell receptor beta chains from a single sample sequenced in a study of blood T cell repertoires in COVID-19 (dated by TCRdb to about 2020). Library creation used the immunoSEQ multiplex PCR assay. TCRdb provides this immuneACCESS table in a form limited to in-frame rearrangements. Some clones are lacking; in checked studies, under half of them reflect an unresolved V gene, and why the rest are absent is not known. This sample comprises fewer than 450,000 clones, about nine tenths of them detected only once. The ten biggest clones cover 7.3% of the sample. The sequenced sample was peripheral blood. Receptor source: a woman between 70 and 85 years old with COVID-19, enrolled during active disease.

The chain employs TRBV5-1 and TRBJ2-1; TRBD2 agrees at 7 bases. Per the germline V gene, CDR1 is SGHRS and CDR2 is YFSETQ. J lost 5 bases, V lost 0 bases, and 2 bases had no gene match. This CDR3 spans 14 amino acids. The chain's CDR3 is CASSLEGLNNEQFF. CDR3 sequence (DNA): TGCGCCAGCAGCTTGGAGGGACTAAACAATGAGCAGTTCTTC.

CDR3: CASSFGQANYGYTF. CDR3 nucleotides: TGTGCCAGCAGCTTCGGACAGGCGAACTATGGCTACACCTTC. The rearrangement uses TRBV7-9 and TRBJ1-2, with 7 bases identical to TRBD1. Trimming at V came to 3 bases and at J to 2 bases, leaving 3 bases not matched to a gene. The CDR3 runs 14 residues. Germline V gene lookup returns CDR1 SEHNR and CDR2 FQNEAQ (reference sequence). The full variable domain, rest sourced from reference TRBV7-9 and TRBJ1-2, is DTGVSQNPRHKITKRGQNVTFRCDPISEHNRLYWYRQTLGQGPEFLTYFQNEAQLEKSRLLSDRFSAERPKGSFSTLEIQRTEQGDSAMYLCASSFGQANYGYTFGSGTRLTVV.